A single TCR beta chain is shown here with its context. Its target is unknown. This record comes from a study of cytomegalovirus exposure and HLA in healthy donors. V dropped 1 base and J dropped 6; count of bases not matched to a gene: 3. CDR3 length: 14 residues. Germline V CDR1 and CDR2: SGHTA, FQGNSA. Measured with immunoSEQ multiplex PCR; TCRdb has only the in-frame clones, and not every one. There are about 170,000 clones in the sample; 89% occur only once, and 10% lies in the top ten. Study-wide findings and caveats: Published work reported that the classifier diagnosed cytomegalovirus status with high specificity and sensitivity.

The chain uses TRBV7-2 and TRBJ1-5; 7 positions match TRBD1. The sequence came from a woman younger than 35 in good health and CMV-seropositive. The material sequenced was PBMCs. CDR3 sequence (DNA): TGTGCCAGCAGCTTAGAACAGGGGACTCAGCCCCAGCATTTT. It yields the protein CASSLEQGTQPQHF. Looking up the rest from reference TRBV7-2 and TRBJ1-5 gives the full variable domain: GAGVSQSPSNKVTEKGKDVELRCDPISGHTALYWYRQSLGQGLEFLIYFQGNSAPDKSGLPSDRFSAERTGGSVSTLTIQRTQQEDSAVYLCASSLEQGTQPQHFGDGTRLSIL.